The 5 T cell receptor beta chains below all came from one sample that was sequenced in a study of T cell responses to AZD1222 COVID-19 vaccine. The table came from immunoSEQ multiplex PCR; TCRdb's copy has only in-frame clones and leaves some out. The sample yields some 140,000 clones, more than 85% seen once. The specimen was peripheral blood, collected on day 0 of AZD1222 vaccination. These receptors were obtained from an adult in good health.

The chain employs TRBV7-2 and TRBJ1-1, with D possibly matching TRBD1 (5 bases). Germline-derived CDR1 and CDR2 are SGHTA and FQGNSA. The V end was cut by 5 bases, the J end by 6 bases, with 16 bases between. The CDR3 is 14 residues long. As DNA, the CDR3 is TGTGCCAGCAGCGTGGGCCAGGGAAGCGCTGAAGCTTTCTTT. Its translation: CASSVGQGSAEAFF.

The chain recombines TRBV19 with TRBJ1-2, with 10 bases lining up with TRBD1. Germline-derived CDR1 and CDR2 are LNHDA and SQIVND (reference sequence). Trimming cost V 4 bases and J 7 bases; bases outside gene matches: 9. The CDR3 is 15 amino acids. The CDR3 DNA follows: TGTGCCAGTAGTACCCCCGGGGACAGGGGCTCTGGCTACACCTTC. This encodes CASSTPGDRGSGYTF.

The gene calls are TRBV12-3 or TRBV12-4 and TRBJ1-5; D uncertain. This CDR3 has 13 residues. V was trimmed by 3 bases and J by 3 bases, leaving 6 bases between them. The CDR3 DNA is TGTGCCAGCAGTTTGGGATTCAATCAGCCCCAGCATTTT. Translation: CASSLGFNQPQHF.

This clone was observed a few times. J is TRBJ2-2 and V is TRBV10-3; 9 nucleotides line up with TRBD1. This CDR3 has 17 residues. The germline CDR1 and CDR2 sequences are ENHRY and SYGVKD. After removal of 0 bases from V and 5 bases from J, the junction contained 7 bases not matched to a gene. The CDR3 spells CAISESRQGVETGELFF. For the CDR3, the DNA is TGTGCCATCAGTGAGTCAAGACAGGGGGTAGAGACCGGGGAGCTGTTTTTT.

This sequence joins TRBV19 and TRBJ2-7; TRBD2 might be the D (6 bases). V lost 3 bases and J lost 5, with 17 bases in between. Per germline, CDR1 LNHDA and CDR2 SQIVND (reference sequence). The CDR3 is 15 residues long. The CDR3 spells CASSIGGSQADEQYF. CDR3 DNA: TGTGCCAGTAGTATTGGAGGGTCCCAAGCCGACGAGCAGTACTTC. Drawing the rest from reference TRBV19 and TRBJ2-7, the complete variable domain is DGGITQSPKYLFRKEGQNVTLSCEQNLNHDAMYWYRQDPGQGLRLIYYSQIVNDFQKGDIAEGYSVSREKKESFPLTVTSAQKNPTAFYLCASSIGGSQADEQYFGPGTRLTVT.